This T cell receptor (beta chain) derives from a study of blood T cell repertoires in COVID-19. Study at large: Samples of COVID-19 (acute and convalescent) were obtained from the United States, Italy and Spain. PBMCs, B-cell-depleted T cells, or T cells were the source of the cDNA or gDNA that made up the material.

This clone has only one observation. Original handling: It was from reference gene primer amplification that nucleated cell counts were estimated. This table comes from immunoSEQ multiplex PCR, and its TCRdb copy is limited to in-frame clones, with some not included. V and J calls and clone size come straight from that table; D and trimming were deduced from the DNA. The sample has 50,000 to 70,000 clones; 84% are singletons. The length of the CDR3 is 16 residues. Germline assignment: CDR1 LGHNA and CDR2 YNFKEQ. V trimming: 5 bases; J trimming: 2 bases; junction bases outside the gene matches: 6. The chain combines TRBV4-2 with TRBJ1-2, with 12 bases lining up with TRBD1. Sequences were obtained from peripheral blood. This receptor was identified in a man aged 70 or older with active COVID-19. The CDR3 coding sequence is TGTGCCAGCAGCGGGACAGGGGGCAGGGGGAACTATGGCTACACCTTC. The encoded protein is CASSGTGGRGNYGYTF.